Sequencing of this TCR beta chain was carried out in a study of graft-versus-host responses after intestinal transplantation. Germline V gene sequence: CDR1 LNHDA, CDR2 SQIVND (reference sequence). Trimming took off 3 bases at V and 3 bases at J, with 11 bases between the two ends. The CDR3 is 15 amino acids. Sequencing was performed with immunoSEQ multiplex PCR; in TCRdb, only in-frame clones are kept and a portion is missing. The profile covers tens of thousands of clones, with almost 90% appearing a single time and less than 4.5% taken by the ten largest. As concerns this clone: Its target is unknown.

The source was unstimulated CD8+ T cells sorted from spleen or lymph node cells, collected before transplant. The origin of this receptor is a human donor who was the organ donor for an intestinal transplant. The genes are TRBV19 and TRBJ1-4; possibly TRBD1 for D (6 bases). The CDR3: CASSIQDSSNEKLFF. The CDR3 DNA reads as TGTGCCAGTAGTATTCAGGACAGCTCTAATGAAAAACTGTTTTTT. The full variable domain, in which reference TRBV19 and TRBJ1-4 provide the parts outside the CDR3, is DGGITQSPKYLFRKEGQNVTLSCEQNLNHDAMYWYRQDPGQGLRLIYYSQIVNDFQKGDIAEGYSVSREKKESFPLTVTSAQKNPTAFYLCASSIQDSSNEKLFFGSGTQLSVL.